This passage covers 14 T cell receptor beta chains from one sample sequenced in a study of shared clonotypes between healthy human individuals (dated by TCRdb to 2020 to 2021). Receptor libraries were prepared by the immunoSEQ multiplex PCR assay. TCRdb limited this immuneACCESS table to in-frame rearrangements with V and J called. A share of clones is missing; checked studies link under half to unresolved V genes, and the rest is unexplained. The sample table shows about 980,000 clones, and 60% to 85% are seen once. Over 1.3% of the sample lies in the top ten. The sequencing sample was made of memory CD4+ T cells sorted from blood. According to the study, the label for this sample's cell subset or site signals: CD45RA-negative fraction. These TCRs come from a man in his late teens or twenties in good health.

This clone was counted a few times. At the DNA level, this CDR3 is encoded by other sequences in the same sample as well. The rearrangement joins TRBV5-1 to TRBJ1-1, with D maybe TRBD1 (6 bases). Germline values: CDR1 SGHRS, CDR2 YFSETQ. The CDR3 sequence is 14 residues long. Between the trimmed V and J ends, which lost 0 bases and 1 base, there was a span of 7 bases. The CDR3 bases are TGCGCCAGCAGCTTGGGGACAGCGAACACTGAAGCTTTCTTT. Translating it yields CASSLGTANTEAFF.

The chain combines TRBV4-2 with TRBJ2-3; 9 positions match TRBD2. CDR1 is LGHNA and CDR2 is YNFKEQ in the germline V gene. The CDR3 loop spans 16 amino acids. V trimming: 2 bases; J trimming: 2 bases; junction bases outside the gene matches: 5. The CDR3 DNA sequence: TGTGCCAGCAGCCAAACCACTAGCGGGCCCACAGATACGCAGTATTTT. It is translated as CASSQTTSGPTDTQYF.

In the case of this clone: This specimen includes other DNA sequences encoding the same CDR3. The chain recombines TRBV27 with TRBJ1-6; perhaps TRBD1 as D (5 bases). Germline CDR1 is MNHEY and CDR2 is SMNVEV (reference sequence). V was pared by 1 base and J by 9 bases, with 10 bases between. The CDR3 has 14 residues. The CDR3, as DNA: TGTGCCAGCAGTTTATACGCAAGGGGTTCACCCCTCCACTTT. Its translation is CASSLYARGSPLHF.

The V call is TRBV5-1, the J call TRBJ2-7; 11 bases align to TRBD2. The CDR3 runs to 20 residues. V shed 4 bases and J 0 bases; nucleotides not matched to a gene: 18. Germline V CDR1 and CDR2: SGHRS, YFSETQ. The CDR3: CASSRSQVTPGLADSYEQYF. The CDR3 coding sequence is TGCGCCAGCAGCCGATCCCAGGTTACCCCGGGACTAGCGGACTCCTACGAGCAGTACTTC.

V is TRBV27 and J is TRBJ2-5, with D perhaps given as TRBD1 or TRBD2 (5 bases each). The V end was cut by 5 bases, the J end by 4 bases, with 14 bases between. The CDR3 is 14 residues long. CDR1 and CDR2 from the germline V gene are MNHEY and SMNVEV (reference sequence). Here the CDR3 reads CASSPRGTSETQYF. CDR3 DNA: TGTGCCAGCAGTCCGAGAGGGACCTCAGAGACCCAGTACTTC.

The chain joins TRBV7-2 to TRBJ2-7; no definite D call. This CDR3 has 15 amino acids. Germline CDR1 SGHTA, CDR2 FQGNSA. V was cut by 2 bases and J by 1 base, with 12 bases left in between. The chain's CDR3 is CASSLSTHESYEQYF. The CDR3 DNA reads as TGTGCCAGCAGCTTATCGACCCACGAGTCCTACGAGCAGTACTTC.

The chain carries TRBV11-2 and TRBJ2-5; D remains ambiguous. The germline V gene has CDR1 SGHAT and CDR2 FQNNGV. The CDR3 runs 15 residues. Trimming shortened V by 1 base and J by 2 bases, and 11 bases separated the two germline ends. CDR3 residues: CASSLAANVQETQYF. The CDR3 DNA reads as TGTGCCAGCAGCTTAGCAGCTAATGTGCAAGAGACCCAGTACTTC.

This clone was seen only once. The chain has TRBV23-1 and TRBJ2-1, with 9 bases lining up with TRBD2. TRBV23-1 is identified as an open reading frame with a role that is uncertain. The V gene end was trimmed by 0 bases and the J gene end by 10 bases; junction bases not matched to a gene: 10. The CDR3 loop spans 16 amino acids. The CDR3 is CASSQSGIAGVREQFF. The CDR3 DNA follows: TGCGCCAGCAGTCAATCGGGAATAGCGGGAGTTCGCGAGCAGTTCTTC.

CDR3 in DNA: TGTGCCAGTAGTATAATTGGGACAGGGCATGACGAGCAGTACTTC. This codes for CASSIIGTGHDEQYF. The gene calls are TRBV19 and TRBJ2-7, with 9 bases matching TRBD1. Germline loops: CDR1 LNHDA, CDR2 SQIVND (reference sequence). CDR3 size: 15 residues. After removal of 2 bases from V and 5 bases from J, the junction contained 7 bases not matched to a gene. The entire variable domain, with the rest obtained from reference TRBV19 and TRBJ2-7, is as follows: DGGITQSPKYLFRKEGQNVTLSCEQNLNHDAMYWYRQDPGQGLRLIYYSQIVNDFQKGDIAEGYSVSREKKESFPLTVTSAQKNPTAFYLCASSIIGTGHDEQYFGPGTRLTVT.

The rearrangement joins TRBV6-6 to TRBJ2-3; 9 nucleotides agree with TRBD2. J was trimmed by 2 bases and V by 6 bases; bases with no gene match: 9. CDR1 MNHNY and CDR2 SVGAGI come from the germline V gene (reference sequence). The CDR3 sequence is 16 residues long. CDR3 nucleotide sequence: TGTGCCAGCAGGGGGGTACTAGCGGGCCTCACAGATACGCAGTATTTT. As protein: CASRGVLAGLTDTQYF.

The sample holds many counts of this clone. The same CDR3 is also encoded by other DNA sequences in this sample. The chain carries TRBV10-3 and TRBJ2-7; a weak D match, TRBD2 (6 bases). This CDR3 spans 14 amino acids. V lost 0 bases and J 1 base, leaving 7 bases between the germline ends. Per germline, CDR1 ENHRY and CDR2 SYGVKD. This CDR3 reads CAISESGTSYEQYF. The DNA of the CDR3 is TGTGCCATCAGTGAGTCAGGGACTTCCTACGAGCAGTACTTC.

Written as DNA, the CDR3 is TGTGCCAGCAGCCAAGACAGGGGGCACGGGGCCAACGTCCTGACTTTC. It specifies CASSQDRGHGANVLTF. This chain links TRBV14 with TRBJ2-6, with 8 nucleotides matching TRBD1. The germline V gene has CDR1 SGHDN and CDR2 FVKESK. Germline trimming cut 0 bases from V and 4 bases from J; bases unmatched to any gene: 2. The CDR3 is 16 amino acids.

This chain joins TRBV2 and TRBJ2-7; D perhaps matches TRBD2 (5 bases). The CDR3 consists of 14 residues. CDR1 is SNHLY and CDR2 is FYNNEI in the germline V gene. Trimming shortened V by 6 bases and J by 3 bases, and 15 bases separated the two germline ends. CDR3 nucleotide sequence: TGTGCCAGCAGGTCGTCGGGTCGGGGCTACGAGCAGTACTTC. Amino acid sequence: CASRSSGRGYEQYF.

This chain links TRBV30 with TRBJ1-5, with D perhaps matching TRBD1 (5 bases). The CDR3 sequence is 19 residues long. Trimming pared 3 bases from V and 3 bases from J, leaving 27 bases between. Germline V gives CDR1 GTSNPN, CDR2 SVGIG (reference sequence). The DNA for the CDR3 is TGTGCCTGGAGCGTTGTGAGGGCAGGCGCGGGGGGAGACAATCAGCCCCAGCATTTT. Translated: CAWSVVRAGAGGDNQPQHF. Combining the CDR3 with reference TRBV30 and TRBJ1-5 gives the whole variable domain SQTIHQWPATLVQPVGSPLSLECTVEGTSNPNLYWYRQAAGRGLQLLFYSVGIGQISSEVPQNLSASRPQDRQFILSSKKLLLSDSGFYLCAWSVVRAGAGGDNQPQHFGDGTRLSIL.